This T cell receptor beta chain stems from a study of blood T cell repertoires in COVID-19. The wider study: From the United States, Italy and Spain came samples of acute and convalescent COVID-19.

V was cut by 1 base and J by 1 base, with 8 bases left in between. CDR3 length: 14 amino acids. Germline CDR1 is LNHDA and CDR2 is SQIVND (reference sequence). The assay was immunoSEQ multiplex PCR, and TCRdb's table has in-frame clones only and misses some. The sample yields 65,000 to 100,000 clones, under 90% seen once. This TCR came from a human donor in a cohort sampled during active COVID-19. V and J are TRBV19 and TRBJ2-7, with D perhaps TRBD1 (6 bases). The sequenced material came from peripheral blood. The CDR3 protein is CASSIAGTSYEQYF. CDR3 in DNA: TGTGCCAGTAGTATAGCAGGGACATCCTACGAGCAGTACTTC.